Listed here is a single TCR beta chain. The antigen remains unidentified. Stated treatment: oral pan-JAK inhibitor, 5-10 mg twice daily. The CDR3 spans 15 residues. Germline V CDR1 and CDR2: GTSNPN, SVGIG (reference sequence). V was cut by 0 bases and J by 5 bases, with 13 bases left in between. The sample originates from a study of CD8+ T cells in alopecia areata. Study overall: The drug, oral tofacitinib, was given to treated patients at 5 to 10 mg twice daily. Study-level points and caveats: Higher clonality than in normal scalp was seen in lesional scalp, especially alopecia totalis/universalis. In scalp samples, resident alphabeta T cells of normal skin are also sequenced.

In each case, RNA was isolated and then reverse transcribed into cDNA as the sequencing template. Profiled with immunoSEQ multiplex PCR; TCRdb holds only in-frame clones, not every one. The sample records 200,000 to 250,000 clones, more than 45% being singletons. The sequence derives from a human donor with alopecia areata. The chain recombines TRBV30 with TRBJ1-4; D call uncertain. The material was CD4+ T cells sorted from blood, obtained at week 4, from a patient treated with tofacitinib. For the CDR3, the DNA is TGTGCCTGGAGTGTACCAGGCAGCTTAAATGAAAAACTGTTTTTT. Residues: CAWSVPGSLNEKLFF. Complete variable domain (other parts from reference TRBV30 and TRBJ1-4): SQTIHQWPATLVQPVGSPLSLECTVEGTSNPNLYWYRQAAGRGLQLLFYSVGIGQISSEVPQNLSASRPQDRQFILSSKKLLLSDSGFYLCAWSVPGSLNEKLFFGSGTQLSVL.